The clone carrying this TCR beta chain has just one count. The antigen remains undetermined. This CDR3 spans 15 amino acids. Per the germline V gene, CDR1 is LNHNV and CDR2 is YYDKDF (reference sequence). V dropped 1 base and J dropped 7 bases, with 14 bases sitting between them. Using immunoSEQ multiplex PCR, the repertoire was profiled, and TCRdb retains in-frame clones only, with some absent. The data show roughly 38,000 clones, roughly 84% seen once. The sample comes from a study of T cells in narcolepsy. Across the whole study: Donors had narcolepsy type 1 or type 2, or were healthy controls.

Overall study results and limits: No autoreactive T cell clone sequences appeared in some memory CD4+ repertoires. Same-patient CSF and blood CD4+ T cell clonotypes included HCRT-specific and TRIB2-specific autoreactive ones. Blood of same and different patients, but not healthy controls, reportedly held recurring autoreactive clonotypes.

The sample comprised CD45RA- memory CD4+ T cells from PBMCs. This clonotype originated in a human donor with narcolepsy. This sequence joins TRBV15 and TRBJ1-5; TRBD1 is a possible D gene (6 bases). CDR3 amino acids: CATSRGAGVNQPQHF. CDR3 DNA: TGTGCCACCAGCAGAGGGGCAGGGGTTAACCAGCCCCAGCATTTT.